Here is one TCR beta chain with its context. TCRdb keeps only in-frame clones here, not all; method: immunoSEQ multiplex PCR. This table has about 600,000 clones, almost 97% appearing once. Germline V lookup: CDR1 MDHEN, CDR2 SYDVKM. Between the trimmed V and J ends, which lost 7 bases and 5 bases, there was a span of 20 bases. This CDR3 has 15 residues. This sample is drawn from a study of shared clonotypes between healthy human individuals. The sample consisted of naive CD4+ T cells sorted from blood. Subset of the sample: CD45RA+ positively selected. This clonotype was sampled from a woman aged 25-40 years in good health. The chain combines TRBV28 with TRBJ1-2; D not resolved. CDR3 nucleotides: TGTGCCAGCATCCCCTGGGTTCCAGACGGATATGGCTACACCTTC. Residues: CASIPWVPDGYGYTF.